These T cell receptor beta chains were read from a single sample in a study of metastatic and nonmetastatic thyroid tumors. TCRdb re-called clones via MiXCR from the PCR reads. The table records tens of thousands of clones, about 21% of them present only once. The sample comprised blood. The receptors shown here come from a female donor with papillary thyroid cancer or a benign thyroid nodule (not recorded which). Some clones in this sample may be carry-over from other donors' samples. CDR3s include the opening cysteine and the closing phenylalanine or tryptophan. A D gene is named only where the DNA matches it firmly. A clone size is listed for some rows: how often the clone was seen (once, few, many), or a class if it is expanded.

>TRBJ2-7|NA|TRBD2|TRBV6-2/TRBV6-3
CASSYSPSGRAHEQYF
TGTGCCAGCAGTTACTCTCCTAGCGGGAGGGCCCACGAGCAGTACTTC
>TRBJ1-4|many|TRBD1|TRBV10-3
CAISEFLVGQGNEKLFF
TGTGCCATCAGTGAGTTCCTCGTCGGACAGGGGAATGAAAAACTGTTTTTT
>TRBJ2-3|few|NA|TRBV29-1
CSVSDTEATDTQYF
TGCAGCGTTTCGGACACGGAGGCCACAGATACGCAGTATTTT
>TRBJ2-6|NA|TRBD1|TRBV19
CASSTEGQGTLSGANVLTF
TGTGCCAGTAGCACCGAAGGACAGGGGACCCTCTCTGGGGCCAACGTCCTGACTTTC
>TRBJ1-1|NA|TRBD1|TRBV11-2
CASSPGTVVEAFF
TGTGCCAGCAGCCCGGGGACAGTTGTTGAGGCTTTCTTT
>TRBJ1-1|NA|NA|TRBV20-1
CSARGRPSMNTEAFF
TGCAGTGCTAGGGGCAGACCGAGTATGAACACTGAAGCTTTCTTT
>TRBJ2-2|NA|NA|TRBV5-1
CASGTDYLGTGELFF
TGCGCCAGCGGCACGGACTACCTGGGTACCGGGGAGCTGTTTTTT
>TRBJ2-2|many|TRBD1|TRBV7-9
CASSSGQGDTGELFF
TGTGCCAGCAGCTCCGGACAGGGGGACACCGGGGAGCTGTTTTTT
>TRBJ1-1|NA|TRBD1|TRBV5-1
CASGTGATEAFF
TGCGCCAGCGGTACAGGGGCCACTGAAGCTTTCTTT
>TRBJ2-2|few|TRBD2|TRBV6-1
CASTLGGGAGELFF
TGTGCCAGCACCCTGGGGGGAGGGGCCGGGGAGCTGTTTTTT
>TRBJ1-1|many|TRBD1|TRBV20-1
CSAKSTGGEWAFF
TGCAGTGCTAAGTCGACAGGGGGCGAGTGGGCTTTCTTT
>TRBJ1-2|many|NA|TRBV6-4
CASSIGGYTF
TGTGCCAGCAGCATCGGTGGCTACACCTTC
>TRBJ2-1|many|NA|TRBV11-2
CASSPPNTNEQFF
TGTGCCAGCAGCCCGCCGAATACCAATGAGCAGTTCTTC
>TRBJ1-1|NA|NA|TRBV11-2
CASNILGSRANTEAFF
TGTGCCAGCAACATACTGGGGTCAAGGGCGAACACTGAAGCTTTCTTT
>TRBJ1-5|many|TRBD1|TRBV11-1
CASSLGGRGNNQPQHF
TGTGCCAGCAGCTTAGGAGGCAGGGGGAACAATCAGCCCCAGCATTTT
>TRBJ2-1|many|NA|TRBV7-3
CASSLIGGRFTYNEQFF
TGTGCCAGCAGCTTAATCGGGGGACGGTTTACCTACAATGAGCAGTTCTTC
>TRBJ2-6|medium-sized|NA|TRBV6-1
CASTAQGAGANVLTF
TGTGCCAGCACCGCGCAGGGAGCCGGGGCCAACGTCCTGACTTTC
>TRBJ1-2|NA|NA|TRBV24-1
CATSDLTDRNYGYTF
TGTGCCACCAGTGATCTTACGGACAGAAACTATGGCTACACCTTC
>TRBJ2-2|NA|NA|TRBV24-1
CATMGGFLNTGELFF
TGTGCCACCATGGGCGGGTTCTTGAACACCGGGGAGCTGTTTTTT
>TRBJ1-6|NA|NA|TRBV6-2/TRBV6-3
CASSYQDSPLHF
TGTGCCAGCAGTTACCAGGATTCACCCCTCCACTTT
>TRBJ1-3|NA|TRBD1|TRBV20-1
CSAQDRGSGNTIYF
TGCAGTGCACAGGACAGGGGTTCTGGAAACACCATATATTTT
>TRBJ2-3|once|TRBD2|TRBV11-2
CASSLHSSGGADTQYF
TGTGCCAGCAGCTTGCACTCTAGCGGGGGGGCAGATACGCAGTATTTT
>TRBJ2-2|medium-sized|NA|TRBV7-3
CASSWGQNTGELFF
TGTGCCAGCAGCTGGGGACAGAACACCGGGGAGCTGTTTTTT
>TRBJ2-5|many|TRBD2|TRBV20-1
CSARDRASGGQETQYF
TGCAGTGCTAGAGATCGGGCTAGCGGGGGCCAAGAGACCCAGTACTTC